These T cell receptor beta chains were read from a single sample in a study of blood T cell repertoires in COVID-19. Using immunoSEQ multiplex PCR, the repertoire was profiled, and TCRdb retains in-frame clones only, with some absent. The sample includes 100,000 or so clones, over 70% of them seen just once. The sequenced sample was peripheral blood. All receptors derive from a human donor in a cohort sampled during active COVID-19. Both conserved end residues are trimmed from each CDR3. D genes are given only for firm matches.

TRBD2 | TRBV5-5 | ASSSRTSGFYEQY
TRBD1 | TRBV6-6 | ASRTGAISQETQY
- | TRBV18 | ASSPPNLRGSYNEQF
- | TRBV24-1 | ATSDSGDSNQPQH
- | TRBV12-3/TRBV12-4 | ASSFGGKGEAF
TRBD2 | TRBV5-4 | ASSTPGLAAYEQY
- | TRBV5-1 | ASSLSPSGVNTEAF
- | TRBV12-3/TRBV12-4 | ASSSWKGYEQY
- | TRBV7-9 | ASSPPPRAGANVLT
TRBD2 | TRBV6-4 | ASSDGTSGTDTQY
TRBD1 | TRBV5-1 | ASSFNPGQGTDTQY
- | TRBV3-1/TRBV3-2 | ASRDPEGIGTGELF
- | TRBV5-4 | ASSRGTGPYEQY
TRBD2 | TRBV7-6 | ASSLTSGSPNEQY
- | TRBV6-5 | ASSPQARRQFAT
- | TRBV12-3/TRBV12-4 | APRDGGRREQY
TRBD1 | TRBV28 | ASSITGTGATGTQY
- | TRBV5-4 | ASSWGGPARGYT
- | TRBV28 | ASRTYSYEQY
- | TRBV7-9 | ASSPTGGNSPLH
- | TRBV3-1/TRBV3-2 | ASSPAGVNTEAF
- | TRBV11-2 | ASSDTQAYSSRETQY
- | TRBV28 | ASSDTVNYGYT
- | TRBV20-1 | SAKLNTEAF
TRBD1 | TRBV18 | ASSRSDLTGTGSETQY
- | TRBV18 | ASSPPSGNQPQH
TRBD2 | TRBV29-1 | SVPGLAGSEQY
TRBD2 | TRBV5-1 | ASSPSGTSGNNEQF
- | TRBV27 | ASRPISDSYEQY
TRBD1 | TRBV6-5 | ASSSTGGGYGYT
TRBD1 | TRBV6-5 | ASARQGARGYT
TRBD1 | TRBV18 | ASSPQGTGTEAF
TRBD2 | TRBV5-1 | ASSAGLVKSDTQY
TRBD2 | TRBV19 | ASTTQAGAPEQF
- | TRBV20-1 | SASLRQVSSYEQY
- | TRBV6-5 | ASSYSKPNTEAF
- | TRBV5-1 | ASSLQPPGTGYSYEQY
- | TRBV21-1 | ASSRSGYQNEQY
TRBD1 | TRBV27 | ASSLRGPDSSTGNTIY
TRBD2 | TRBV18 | ASSPGLAGGITDTQY
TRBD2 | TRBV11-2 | ASSSGLAGGWQY
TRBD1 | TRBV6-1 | ASSEAGTESGNTIY
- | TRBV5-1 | ASSPGYSYEQY
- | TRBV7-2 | ASSNWVTEWRGYT
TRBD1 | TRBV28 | ASSLGGQDYEQY
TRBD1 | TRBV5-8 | ASSLGSTTGRYTEAF
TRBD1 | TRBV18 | ASSPTGGLYNEQF
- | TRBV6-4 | ASRLKTGPDYEQY
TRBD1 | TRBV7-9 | ASSSADRGLDEQY
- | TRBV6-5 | ASSQTRTYEQY
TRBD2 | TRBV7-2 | ASSLAATSGGSSYEQY
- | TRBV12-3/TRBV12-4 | ASSFSGLGEQY
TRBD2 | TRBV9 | ASSVAASGSADTQY
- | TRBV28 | ASSSQVGWDNWYQETQY
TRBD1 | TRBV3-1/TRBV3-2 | ASSRGQGGPTNEKLF
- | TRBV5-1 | ASSLELGEAYEQY
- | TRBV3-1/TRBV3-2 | ASSQDPTETYEQY
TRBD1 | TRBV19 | ASNKGALNYGYT
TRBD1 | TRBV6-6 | AIQSTGDDEQF